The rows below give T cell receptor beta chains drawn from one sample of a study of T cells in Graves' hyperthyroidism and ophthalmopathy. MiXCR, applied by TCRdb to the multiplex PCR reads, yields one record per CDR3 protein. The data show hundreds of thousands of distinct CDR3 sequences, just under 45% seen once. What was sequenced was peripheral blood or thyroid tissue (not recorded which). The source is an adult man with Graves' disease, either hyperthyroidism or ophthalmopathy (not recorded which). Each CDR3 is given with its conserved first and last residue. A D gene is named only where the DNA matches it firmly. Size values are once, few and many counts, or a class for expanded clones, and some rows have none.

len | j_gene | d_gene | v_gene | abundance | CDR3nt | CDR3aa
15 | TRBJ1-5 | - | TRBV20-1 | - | TGCAGTGCTGGGCTATCCGGAAGGGGCCATCAGCCCCAGCATTTT | CSAGLSGRGHQPQHF
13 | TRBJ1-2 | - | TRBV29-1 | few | TGCAGCCAAGATGTGGCCAGGGACTATGGCTACACCTTC | CSQDVARDYGYTF
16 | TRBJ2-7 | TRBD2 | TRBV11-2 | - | TGTGCCAGCAGCTTATATGCGGGGGGGACAACCTACGAGCAGTACTTC | CASSLYAGGTTYEQYF
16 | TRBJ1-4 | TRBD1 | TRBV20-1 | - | TGCAGTGCTAGAGATTATCAGGGGGCGCTGGATGAAAAACTGTTTTTT | CSARDYQGALDEKLFF
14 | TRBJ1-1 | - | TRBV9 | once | TGTGTCAGCAGCCAAGCCGGGGAGAACACTGAAGCTTTCTTT | CVSSQAGENTEAFF
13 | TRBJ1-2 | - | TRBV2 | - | TGTGCCAGCAGTGACCAGGGCGGCTATGGCTACACCTTC | CASSDQGGYGYTF
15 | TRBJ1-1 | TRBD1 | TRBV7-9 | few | TGTGCCAGCAGCTCAGGACAGGGATTCGGCTTAGAAGCTTTCTTT | CASSSGQGFGLEAFF
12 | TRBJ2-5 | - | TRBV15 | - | TGTGCCACCAGCAGGGCTAAAGAGACCCAGTACTTC | CATSRAKETQYF
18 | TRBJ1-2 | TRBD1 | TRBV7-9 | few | TGTGCCAGCAGCCCCCCCGGACAGGGGGCGCGAGGTGGCTATGGCTACACCTTC | CASSPPGQGARGGYGYTF
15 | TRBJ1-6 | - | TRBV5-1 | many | TGCGCCAGCAGTACGATTGGGCTCTATAATTCACCCCTCCACTTT | CASSTIGLYNSPLHF
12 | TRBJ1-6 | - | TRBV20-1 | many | TGCAGTGCTAGAACTTATAATTCACCCCTCCACTTT | CSARTYNSPLHF
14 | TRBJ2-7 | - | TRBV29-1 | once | TGCAGCGTTGACTGGGACCGAAGGTTGGACGAGCAGTACTTC | CSVDWDRRLDEQYF
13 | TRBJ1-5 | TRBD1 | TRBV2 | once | TGTGCCAGCAGGGTGGCAGGGGGCCAGCCCCAGCATTTT | CASRVAGGQPQHF
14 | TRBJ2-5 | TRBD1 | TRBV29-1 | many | TGCAGCGTTGAAGCCGGGACAGTCTCAGTGGACCAGTACTTC | CSVEAGTVSVDQYF
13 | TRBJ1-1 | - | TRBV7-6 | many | TGTGCCAGCAGCCGAGGACGGGACACGAGAGCTTTCTTT | CASSRGRDTRAFF
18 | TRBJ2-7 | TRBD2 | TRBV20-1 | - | TGCAGTGCTAGAGATCTTTCGAAGGGTAGCGGGATGTCCTACGAGCAGTACTTC | CSARDLSKGSGMSYEQYF
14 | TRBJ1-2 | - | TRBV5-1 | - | TGCGCCAGCAGCTTGCGGGGGCGCGACTATGGCTACACCTTC | CASSLRGRDYGYTF
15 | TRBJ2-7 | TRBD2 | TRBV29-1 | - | TGCAGCGTGGGGGGGACTAGCGGGAGAAACAACGAGCAGTACTTC | CSVGGTSGRNNEQYF
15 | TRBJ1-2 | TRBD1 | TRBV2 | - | TGTGCCAACCTATCGACAGGGACAAGTAACTATGGCTACACCTTC | CANLSTGTSNYGYTF
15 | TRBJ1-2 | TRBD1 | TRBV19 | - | TGTGCCAGTAGGACGACAGGGGGGCCTAACTATGGCTACACCTTC | CASRTTGGPNYGYTF
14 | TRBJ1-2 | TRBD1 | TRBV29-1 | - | TGCAGCGTTGCATGGGCAGGGGGAATATATGGCTACACCTTC | CSVAWAGGIYGYTF
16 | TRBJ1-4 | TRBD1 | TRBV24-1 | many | TGTGCCACCAGTGATCCTGGACAGGGGGCAAAGGAAAAACTGTTTTTT | CATSDPGQGAKEKLFF
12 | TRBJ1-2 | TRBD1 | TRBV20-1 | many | TGCAGTGCGGGGGACAGGAGCTATGGCTACACCTTC | CSAGDRSYGYTF
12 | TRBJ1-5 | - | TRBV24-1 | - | TGTGCCACCAGCCAGGGTGATCAGCCCCAGCATTTT | CATSQGDQPQHF
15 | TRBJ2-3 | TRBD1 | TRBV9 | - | TGTGCCAGCAGCGGCGGACAGGAGAGCACAGATACGCAGTATTTT | CASSGGQESTDTQYF
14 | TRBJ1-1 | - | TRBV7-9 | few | TGTGCCAGCAACTTAAGGGGTTTGAACACTGAAGCTTTCTTT | CASNLRGLNTEAFF
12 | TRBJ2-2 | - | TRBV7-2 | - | TGTGCCAGCAGAAAAGGCTCCGGGGAGCTGTTTTTT | CASRKGSGELFF
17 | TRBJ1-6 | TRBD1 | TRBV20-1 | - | TGCAGTGCTAGAGCCGACGCAACAGGGGGCAGTAATTCACCCCTCCACTTT | CSARADATGGSNSPLHF
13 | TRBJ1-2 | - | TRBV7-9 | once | TGTGCCAGCGGACAGACGGGGAACTATGGCTACACCTTC | CASGQTGNYGYTF
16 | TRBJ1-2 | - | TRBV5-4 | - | TGTGCCAGCAGCTTGGACGGGACATCAGCTAACTATGGCTACACCTTC | CASSLDGTSANYGYTF
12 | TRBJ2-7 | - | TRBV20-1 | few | TGCAGTGCAGGCCCGGACAACTACGAGCAGTACTTC | CSAGPDNYEQYF
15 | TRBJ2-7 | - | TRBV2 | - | TGCGCCAGCAGCCAAGATCCAGACAGCACCTACGAGCAGTACTTC | CASSQDPDSTYEQYF
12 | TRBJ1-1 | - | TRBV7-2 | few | TGTGCCAGCTCGGGGATCTACACTGAAGCTTTCTTT | CASSGIYTEAFF
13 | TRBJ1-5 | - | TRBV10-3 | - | TGTGCCATCAGTGTAGGTTTCGGGCAGCCCCAGCATTTT | CAISVGFGQPQHF
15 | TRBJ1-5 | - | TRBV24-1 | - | TGTGCCACCTCGAGGCAGGGAAATAGCAATCAGCCCCAGCATTTT | CATSRQGNSNQPQHF
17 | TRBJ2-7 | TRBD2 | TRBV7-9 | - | TGTGCCAGCAGCTTACGGGGGGGACTAGCGGCGTCCCCCGAGCAGTACTTC | CASSLRGGLAASPEQYF
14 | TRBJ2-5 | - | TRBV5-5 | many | TGTGCCAGCAGCTTGGGGGTTGGGAAAGAGACCCAGTACTTC | CASSLGVGKETQYF
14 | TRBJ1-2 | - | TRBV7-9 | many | TGTGCCAGCAGCCCACGACAGGCAAGCTATGGCTACACCTTC | CASSPRQASYGYTF
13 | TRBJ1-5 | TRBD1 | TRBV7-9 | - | TGTGCCAGCAGGGACAGGGATGGTCAGCCCCAGCATTTT | CASRDRDGQPQHF
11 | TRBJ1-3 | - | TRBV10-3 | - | TGTGCCATCAGTGAGAGGAGCACCATATATTTT | CAISERSTIYF
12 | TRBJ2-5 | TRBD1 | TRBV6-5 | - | TGTGCCAGCAGTTGGGGACAGGGAACCCAGTACTTC | CASSWGQGTQYF
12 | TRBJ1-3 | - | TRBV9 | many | TGTGCCAGCCTGGGGTTGGGAAACACCATATATTTT | CASLGLGNTIYF
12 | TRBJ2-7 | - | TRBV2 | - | TGTGCCAGCAGTGAGGCCCGTAGGGGAGCTTTCTTC | CASSEARRGAFF
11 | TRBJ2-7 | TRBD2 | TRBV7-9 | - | TGTGCCAGCAGTACTAGCGGGGAGCAGTACTTC | CASSTSGEQYF
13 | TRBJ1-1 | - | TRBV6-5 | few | TGTGCCAGTTCTCGGGGCGCGAGCACTGAAGCTTTCTTT | CASSRGASTEAFF